The 18 T cell receptor beta chains reported below all come from one sample, sequenced in a study of tumor-infiltrating lymphocytes in glioblastoma multiforme. TCR beta libraries were built from RNA through three nested multiplex PCR rounds using modified ARM-PCR. TCRdb passed the multiplex PCR reads through MiXCR, listing each CDR3 protein once. The sample consists of 9,900 or so distinct CDR3 sequences, less than 80% of them appearing once. Sequencing was done on a sample of brain tumor tissue. Receptors were obtained from a male donor with glioblastoma.

Note on this clonotype: A read error may produce the germline difference seen at one junction end. The chain is built from TRBV5-5 and TRBJ2-5; the D gene is possibly TRBD2 (6 bases). The CDR3 loop spans 15 amino acids. Germline V gives CDR1 SGHKS, CDR2 YYEKEE (reference sequence). In DNA, the CDR3 is TGTGCCAGCAGCGATGGTGGGGGGATTCGAGAGACCCAGAACTTC. It is translated as CASSDGGGIRETQNF.

Comments on this clonotype: Its ends do not fully match the called genes, so a read error is possible. The rearrangement uses TRBV6-1 and TRBJ1-6; TRBD1 might be the D (5 bases). The CDR3 has 15 amino acids. Germline V CDR1 and CDR2: MNHNS, SASEGT. CDR3 bases: TGTGCCAGCAGTGAAGAGGGGAGGCCGGATCCACCCCTTCATTTT. It codes for CASSEEGRPDPPLHF.

This clonotype qualifies as large (0.1 to 1%). V usage is TRBV29-1 and J usage is TRBJ1-2; D is unclear. This CDR3 is built from 12 residues. Trimming pared 3 bases from V and 2 bases from J, leaving 7 bases between. The V gene's germline CDR1 is SQVTM and CDR2 ANQGSEA. This CDR3 is CSVEASNYGYTF. The CDR3, as DNA: TGCAGCGTTGAGGCCAGCAACTATGGCTACACCTTC.

The sample holds a few counts of this clonotype. The chain is built from TRBV3-1 and TRBJ2-5; 8 nucleotides agree with TRBD2. Losses at the gene ends were 1 base for V and 4 bases for J; bases not matched to a gene: 11. The CDR3 is 17 amino acids. Per the germline V gene, CDR1 is LGHDT and CDR2 is YNNKEL (reference sequence). The CDR3 coding sequence is TGTGCCAGCAGCCAAGGAACGGGAGGGAACCCCCGAGAGACCCAGTACTTC. It translates to CASSQGTGGNPRETQYF.

Notes on this clonotype: This may be a read error: a much more frequent sequence differs by one nucleotide. The chain employs TRBV2 and TRBJ2-1; either TRBD1 or TRBD2 may supply D (5 bases each). The CDR3 contains 13 residues. Germline V gives CDR1 SNHLY, CDR2 FYNNEI. With 7 bases removed from V and 9 bases from J, the gap between germline ends came to 16 bases. CDR3 sequence: CASIRDGAPEQFF. The CDR3 coding sequence is TGTGCCAGCATCAGGGACGGCGCGCCTGAGCAGTTCTTC.

The V and J genes are TRBV10-3 and TRBJ2-3; no clear D. CDR1 is ENHRY, CDR2 SYGVKD, per germline. V dropped 11 bases and J dropped 0 bases, with 12 bases sitting between them. CDR3 length: 13 residues. The CDR3 DNA reads TGTGCCGTCAATGACGGTAGCACAGATACGCAGTATTTT. Its translation: CAVNDGSTDTQYF.

V and J are TRBV11-2 and TRBJ2-2; 7 nucleotides align to TRBD2. From germline, CDR1 is SGHAT and CDR2 FQNNGV. The CDR3 spans 19 residues. J was trimmed by 1 base and V by 2 bases; bases with no gene match: 13. DNA for the CDR3: TGTGCCAGCAGCTTAACGACTGGCGGGAGAGGTGTGAACACCGGGGAGCTGTTTTTT. Its protein product is CASSLTTGGRGVNTGELFF. Full variable domain (rest looked up from reference TRBV11-2 and TRBJ2-2): EAGVAQSPRYKIIEKRQSVAFWCNPISGHATLYWYQQILGQGPKLLIQFQNNGVVDDSQLPKDRFSAERLKGVDSTLKIQPAKLEDSAVYLCASSLTTGGRGVNTGELFFGEGSRLTVL.

A note on this clonotype: A much larger clone sits a single nucleotide away, making a read error possible. The CDR3 sequence is CAWKSGTICEQYF. The CDR3 DNA reads TGTGCCTGGAAGTCCGGGACAATCTGCGAGCAGTACTTC. The J gene is TRBJ2-7, the V gene TRBV30, with D possibly being TRBD1 (6 bases). Germline values: CDR1 GTSNPN, CDR2 SVGIG (reference sequence). The CDR3 extends over 13 amino acids. V lost 4 bases and J lost 6, with 16 bases in between.

The rearrangement joins TRBV20-1 to TRBJ2-1, with D tentatively TRBD2 (6 bases). Germline CDR1 and CDR2: DFQATT and SNEGSKA (reference sequence). CDR3 length: 15 residues. The DNA for the CDR3 is TGCAGGGGGGGACGGGACCCCCCTTTTAGGTGTGAGCAGTTCTTC. It specifies CRGGRDPPFRCEQFF.

To note about this clonotype: The CDR3 carries no conserved terminal phenylalanine or tryptophan, so it likely arises from a read error. The chain recombines TRBV29-1 with TRBJ2-7; TRBD2 matches at 7 bases. Germline V lookup: CDR1 SQVTM, CDR2 ANQGSEA. The CDR3 is 13 amino acids. CDR3 loop: CIGQTSDSYEQYS. The CDR3 region has the DNA TGCATCGGCCAAACTAGCGACTCCTACGAGCAGTACTCC.

This clonotype was counted ten times or more. It may be a read error: a sequence one base away is much more abundant. Here the CDR3 omits its conserved ending phenylalanine or tryptophan, so a read error is the likely source. The chain employs TRBV6-1 and TRBJ2-6, with 7 bases identical to TRBD1. The CDR3 is 16 amino acids. Trimming took 4 bases from V and 0 from J; bases not matched to a gene: 3. CDR1 and CDR2 from the germline V gene are MNHNS and SASEGT. The DNA for the CDR3 is TGTGCCAGCAGTGCTTCAGGGGGCTCTGGGGCCAACGTCCTGACTTTA. It codes for CASSASGGSGANVLTL.

This clonotype is a singleton in its sample. This may arise from a read error, as a much more abundant clone is one base away. This chain links TRBV20-1 with TRBJ2-5; 12 bases line up with TRBD2. Germline V gene lookup returns CDR1 DFQATT and CDR2 SNEGSKA (reference sequence). This CDR3 is built from 14 residues. The CDR3: CCPRLAGVLETQYF. The CDR3 DNA is TGCTGTCCTAGACTAGCGGGAGTTTTGGAGACCCAGTACTTC.

The genes are TRBV10-1 and TRBJ2-7, with 10 positions matching TRBD1. The CDR3 has 16 amino acids. From germline, CDR1 is WNHNN and CDR2 SYGVQD (reference sequence). The V segment lost 10 bases and the J segment 4 bases; nucleotides outside the gene matches: 16. Here the CDR3 DNA reads TGCGCCAACAATGGAATTGGGACAGGGGATTTATACGAGCAGTACTTC. This codes for CANNGIGTGDLYEQYF.

A note on this clonotype: A read error may account for a junction end that differs from germline. The CDR3: CNVGLAGSETQYF. The CDR3 DNA sequence: TGCAACGTTGGACTAGCGGGGAGTGAGACCCAGTACTTC. The chain is built from TRBV29-1 and TRBJ2-5; 12 nucleotides agree with TRBD2. The CDR3 has 13 residues. CDR1 SQVTM and CDR2 ANQGSEA come from the germline V gene.

CDR3 nucleotides: TGTGCCAGCAGCTTGGATCCTGGGGGGCGCGATACGCAGTATTTT. Amino acids: CASSLDPGGRDTQYF. This sequence joins TRBV11-3 and TRBJ2-3; perhaps D is TRBD1 or TRBD2 (6 bases each). Trimming cost V 3 bases and J 6 bases, with 16 bases left between them. CDR3 size: 15 residues. Germline lookup yields CDR1 SGHNT and CDR2 YENEEA.

The CDR3 nucleotides are TGCAGCGTTGACGGGGTAGCGGGCCGTAATGAGCAGTTCTTC. Its translation: CSVDGVAGRNEQFF. This chain uses TRBV29-1 with TRBJ2-1, with TRBD2 matching over 7 bases. The CDR3 loop spans 14 amino acids. The J segment lost 7 bases and the V segment lost 3 bases, leaving 9 bases of the junction unmatched. Germline-derived CDR1 and CDR2 are SQVTM and ANQGSEA.

CDR3 nucleotides: TGTGCCATCAGTCCTCGACAGGGGGATCAGCCCCAGCATTTT. It encodes CAISPRQGDQPQHF. J is TRBJ1-5 and V is TRBV10-3, with 9 bases fitting TRBD1. Germline CDR1 is ENHRY and CDR2 is SYGVKD. Unmatched junction bases numbered 4, after V lost 5 bases and J lost 5 bases. The CDR3 has 14 amino acids.

This chain uses TRBV20-1 with TRBJ2-1; 8 positions agree with TRBD2. Trimming removed 3 bases from V and 16 bases from J; junction bases left unmatched: 14. CDR1 is DFQATT, CDR2 SNEGSKA, per germline (reference sequence). This CDR3 has 13 amino acids. This chain's CDR3 is CSASDGTSFERFF. CDR3 nucleotides: TGCAGTGCTAGTGACGGGACTAGTTTTGAGCGATTCTTC.